The rows below give T cell receptor beta chains drawn from one sample of a study of beta chain features in type 1 diabetes. Libraries were prepared by immunoSEQ multiplex PCR; TCRdb keeps only in-frame clonotypes and omits some of them. The sample lists 200,000 to 300,000 clones, roughly 10% occurring once. The material sequenced was naive CD4+ T cells from blood. These receptors were collected from a man in his thirties or forties with type 1 diabetes. Both conserved end residues are trimmed from each CDR3. D genes are given only for firm matches.

j_call v_call d_call cdr3_aa
TRBJ1-5 TRBV14 NA ASTRGSQPQH
TRBJ1-5 TRBV4-2 NA ASSQFRANQPQH
TRBJ2-7 TRBV7-9 NA ASSLLAGTYEQY
TRBJ1-5 TRBV10-3 TRBD1 AISQTGGSVGNQPQH
TRBJ2-7 TRBV29-1 TRBD1 SVKGQGPYEQY
TRBJ2-1 TRBV2 TRBD2 ASSVTSGAYNEQF
TRBJ2-2 TRBV5-1 NA ASSFAGMVTGELF
TRBJ1-2 TRBV27 NA ASRQLSNYGYT
TRBJ2-2 TRBV28 NA ASSLRLWPDRTGELF
TRBJ1-4 TRBV5-4 TRBD1 ASSPGQGEKLF
TRBJ1-6 TRBV15 NA ATSRGLSPLH
TRBJ2-1 TRBV25-1 TRBD1 ASSEFLGQRYNEQF
TRBJ1-6 TRBV28 NA ASSRPSSYNSPLH
TRBJ2-1 TRBV19 NA ASSSRTVYNEQF
TRBJ2-1 TRBV7-2 TRBD2 ASSFMRGEGEQF
TRBJ2-5 TRBV10-3 NA AAGSSGTQY
TRBJ1-5 TRBV4-1 NA ASSQDGQGSQPQH
TRBJ2-1 TRBV9 NA ASSPITRGEQF
TRBJ2-7 TRBV5-1 TRBD1 ASSLAGGQGSSYEQY
TRBJ1-5 TRBV4-3 NA ASSQDRDGSNQPQH
TRBJ2-7 TRBV29-1 TRBD1 SAGDRTYEQY
TRBJ2-1 TRBV12-5 TRBD2 ASGLVLAGRRNEQF
TRBJ1-1 TRBV9 NA ASSVQAGDTEAF
TRBJ2-7 TRBV30 NA AWISAGGGYEQY
TRBJ2-2 TRBV4-2 TRBD1 ASSQDRVTGELF
TRBJ1-1 TRBV18 NA ASSRSRGGTEAF
TRBJ2-3 TRBV11-2 NA ASSPTGYTQY
TRBJ1-2 TRBV5-1 TRBD1 ASRITGGTVYGYT
TRBJ1-6 TRBV5-1 TRBD1 ASSFDGTGYSPLH
TRBJ1-2 TRBV6-5 TRBD1 ASSKGQGGGSYT
TRBJ2-7 TRBV5-4 TRBD2 ASSSARTSLSYEQY
TRBJ2-7 TRBV7-2 TRBD2 ASSLVAGTYEQY
TRBJ2-1 TRBV29-1 TRBD2 SVESSGGPNEQF
TRBJ1-1 TRBV5-6 NA ASSLGRSNTEAF
TRBJ2-3 TRBV7-3 TRBD1 ASSQTGQADTQY
TRBJ2-3 TRBV30 NA ACEVILRTDTQY
TRBJ2-7 TRBV28 TRBD2 ASRLRGGSYEQY
TRBJ2-1 TRBV5-1 TRBD2 ASSTGLAGDREQF
TRBJ2-5 TRBV6-5 NA ASRESGGETQY